Sequencing of this TCR beta chain was carried out in a study of shared clonotypes between healthy human individuals. Donors, without exception, were Caucasian adults residing in Nashville, Tennessee. Each CD8 memory set brought CD45RO+ cells together with CCR7-negative CD45RA+ TemRA cells. This clone has a count of ten or more. Its matching antigen is unknown. The study, taken as a whole, reports: Memory subsets had estimated richness that was generally smaller than that of naive subsets.

The method was immunoSEQ multiplex PCR; TCRdb's version includes in-frame clones alone and lacks a portion of them. The table includes some 120,000 clones, around 68% detected once. This receptor was obtained from a woman between 25 and 40 years old in good health. The sample comprised memory CD8+ T cells sorted from blood. Subset denoted: CD45RO+ cells pooled with CCR7-negative TemRA cells.

DNA of the CDR3: TGTGCCAGCAGCCAAGTTACCGGGACTAGCGGCGGTGAGCAGTACTTC. This encodes CASSQVTGTSGGEQYF. The chain carries TRBV4-2 and TRBJ2-7; 11 bases align to TRBD2. This CDR3 contains 16 residues. Trimming took 1 base from V and 7 from J; bases not matched to a gene: 9. Germline V gene data show CDR1 as LGHNA and CDR2 as YNFKEQ.